The rows below give T cell receptor beta chains drawn from one sample of a study of human T cells and chemical hapten exposure. TCRdb re-called the RACE reads through MiXCR, storing one row per CDR3 protein. Among 120,000 or so distinct CDR3 sequences, 10% to 12% were seen once, and the ten largest hold over 2%. The specimen comprised whole blood, sampled in connection with sensitization to the hapten diphenylcyclopropenone (DPC). These receptors came from a woman aged 45-65 years with alopecia areata. Some clones in this sample may be carry-over from other donors' samples. CDR3s include the opening cysteine and the closing phenylalanine or tryptophan.

j_call v_call cdr3_aa
TRBJ1-1 TRBV27 CASRQTGTGVTEAFF
TRBJ2-7 TRBV12-3/TRBV12-4 CASSLRDRGYEQYF
TRBJ2-7 TRBV7-9 CASSPEQRDTAPGYEQYF
TRBJ2-7 TRBV12-3/TRBV12-4 CASSLAGGGYEQYF
TRBJ1-3 TRBV12-3/TRBV12-4 CASSTRGGSGNTIYF
TRBJ2-5 TRBV7-6 CASSLNRGETQYF
TRBJ2-1 TRBV7-8 CASSFSSTGGRDMHEQFF
TRBJ2-3 TRBV3-1 CASSQVSGGADTQYF
TRBJ1-5 TRBV5-1 CASSPGPGVNQPQHF
TRBJ1-3 TRBV29-1 CSVGQGNTIYF
TRBJ2-3 TRBV5-1 CASSGTGPADTQYF
TRBJ1-1 TRBV20-1 CSARVRSDTRSMNTEAFF
TRBJ2-7 TRBV7-2 CASSLALDGAYEQYF
TRBJ2-2 TRBV6-2/TRBV6-3 CASTSTGELFF
TRBJ1-5 TRBV28 CATTTGQGQPQHF
TRBJ2-3 TRBV11-2 CASRWSAQWGCTDTQYF
TRBJ1-1 TRBV30 CAWSDTEAFF
TRBJ2-3 TRBV9 CASSTFGVAGGSTDTQYF
TRBJ2-2 TRBV9 CASSAGNTGELFF
TRBJ2-6 TRBV7-3 CASSLTTRSGANVLTF
TRBJ1-5 TRBV9 CASSPTGGGNQPQHF
TRBJ2-3 TRBV28 CASSFRGAGTDTQYF
TRBJ2-3 TRBV27 CASSLFGVAGEGGTDTQYF
TRBJ1-1 TRBV6-5 CASSYRRDTEAFF
TRBJ2-3 TRBV27 CASSLEDRVTDTQYF
TRBJ2-1 TRBV12-3/TRBV12-4 CASRTSGYYNEQFF
TRBJ2-3 TRBV2 CASNRGSSTDTQYF
TRBJ2-2 TRBV30 CAWSPTGRTGELFF
TRBJ1-1 TRBV4-1 CASSQGTGGNTEAFF
TRBJ2-1 TRBV29-1 CSVEGLAGGRQSSYNEQFF
TRBJ1-5 TRBV9 CASSVGGNNQPQHF
TRBJ2-7 TRBV6-1 CASSEVRGREQYF
TRBJ1-1 TRBV20-1 CSAHRDSRNTEAFF
TRBJ1-5 TRBV2 CASRTGGLSNQPQHF
TRBJ1-2 TRBV20-1 CSARDQGRGYGYTF
TRBJ2-1 TRBV28 CASSKTSGGYNEQFF
TRBJ2-7 TRBV29-1 CSVEDPATAYEQYF
TRBJ2-2 TRBV11-3 CASSSGRRTGELFF
TRBJ1-6 TRBV20-1 CSARVRVNSPLHF
TRBJ2-3 TRBV2 CASSDTGVDTQYF
TRBJ1-1 TRBV7-9 CASSTFTGPKDENTEAFF
TRBJ2-1 TRBV28 CASREGDRAYNEQFF